A single sample gave rise to the 20 T cell receptor beta chains below, sequenced in a study of T cells in Graves' hyperthyroidism and ophthalmopathy. The investigators amplified TCR beta CDR3 regions from RNA transcripts. Using the HTBI primer set, a first-round RT-PCR was run on the TCR CDR3. TCRdb re-derived calls from the multiplex PCR reads in MiXCR, one entry per CDR3 protein. The repertoire has 550,000 to 800,000 distinct CDR3 sequences, 15% to 20% of them found once; the top ten carry 15%. Source material: blood. Every receptor here comes from a man aged 45 to 65 with Graves' hyperthyroidism.

The chain carries TRBV29-1 and TRBJ2-1, with TRBD1 as a possible D gene (6 bases). This CDR3 comprises 14 residues. With 7 bases removed from V and 0 bases from J, the gap between germline ends came to 13 bases. Germline V gives CDR1 SQVTM, CDR2 ANQGSEA. DNA of the CDR3: TGCAGCGAGCAGGGGAGAGGCTCCTACAATGAGCAGTTCTTC. It is translated as CSEQGRGSYNEQFF.

The chain links TRBV29-1 to TRBJ2-5; tentatively, D is TRBD2 (5 bases). Looked up from germline, CDR1 is SQVTM and CDR2 is ANQGSEA. This CDR3 contains 14 residues. With 4 bases removed from V and 0 bases from J, the gap between germline ends came to 12 bases. The CDR3 coding sequence is TGCAGCGTTGTCCCAGCGGAGTACCAAGAGACCCAGTACTTC. Translating it yields CSVVPAEYQETQYF. Full variable domain (remainder filled in from reference TRBV29-1 and TRBJ2-5): SAVISQKPSRDICQRGTSLTIQCQVDSQVTMMFWYRQQPGQSLTLIATANQGSEATYESGFVIDKFPISRPNLTFSTLTVSNMSPEDSSIYLCSVVPAEYQETQYFGPGTRLLVL.

This sequence joins TRBV5-1 and TRBJ2-1; maybe TRBD2 (5 bases). Germline V gene lookup returns CDR1 SGHRS and CDR2 YFSETQ. Trimming took off 4 bases at V and 8 bases at J, with 19 bases between the two ends. This CDR3 contains 15 residues. CDR3 bases: TGCGCCAGCAGCCAAGGACTCTCGGCGACCGATGAGCAGTTCTTC. It encodes CASSQGLSATDEQFF.

V gene TRBV3-1 combines with J gene TRBJ2-7; 7 bases are shared with TRBD2. Germline V lookup: CDR1 LGHDT, CDR2 YNNKEL (reference sequence). Losses at the gene ends were 1 base for V and 2 bases for J; bases not matched to a gene: 8. The CDR3 extends over 16 amino acids. In nucleotides, the CDR3 is TGTGCCAGCAGCCAAGGTACGGGACTAACACCCTACGAGCAGTACTTC. Protein: CASSQGTGLTPYEQYF.

This clonotype was seen more than once but under ten times. The V gene is TRBV10-3, the J gene TRBJ1-5; maybe TRBD1 (5 bases). Germline lookup yields CDR1 ENHRY and CDR2 SYGVKD. The ends were cut back, 2 bases at V and 0 bases at J, with 11 bases in the middle. The CDR3 has 16 residues. For the CDR3, the DNA is TGTGCCATCAGTGAGGGGACGGGCGATAGCAATCAGCCCCAGCATTTT. Residues: CAISEGTGDSNQPQHF.

This clonotype was detected many times. The chain recombines TRBV2 with TRBJ1-1; no definite D call. Trimming shortened V by 4 bases and J by 0 bases, and 6 bases separated the two germline ends. CDR3 size: 13 residues. From germline, CDR1 is SNHLY and CDR2 FYNNEI. For the CDR3, the DNA is TGTGCCAGCAGTGGACATTTGAACACTGAAGCTTTCTTT. This codes for CASSGHLNTEAFF. Full variable domain (outside the CDR3, taken from reference TRBV2 and TRBJ1-1): EPEVTQTPSHQVTQMGQEVILRCVPISNHLYFYWYRQILGQKVEFLVSFYNNEISEKSEIFDDQFSVERPDGSNFTLKIRSTKLEDSAMYFCASSGHLNTEAFFGQGTRLTVV.

This clonotype was found many times. The rearrangement links TRBV19 to TRBJ1-5; no firm D call. The CDR3 is 13 residues long. Germline CDR1 is LNHDA and CDR2 is SQIVND (reference sequence). Trimming cost V 5 bases and J 7 bases, with 12 bases left between them. The CDR3 coding sequence is TGTGCCAGTAGTTTTCCGGGCCGGCAGCCCCAGCATTTT. Amino acid sequence: CASSFPGRQPQHF.

The rearrangement links TRBV29-1 to TRBJ1-2, with D possibly matching TRBD1 (5 bases). Germline V gene lookup returns CDR1 SQVTM and CDR2 ANQGSEA. With 2 bases removed from V and 0 bases from J, the gap between germline ends came to 7 bases. The CDR3 runs to 13 residues. The CDR3 loop is CSVETGPNYGYTF. The DNA of the CDR3 is TGCAGCGTTGAAACGGGACCTAACTATGGCTACACCTTC.

This clonotype came up many times. The chain carries TRBV10-3 and TRBJ2-3, with TRBD2 matching 8 bases. V gave up 4 bases and J gave up 0 bases; unmatched junction bases: 6. Germline loops: CDR1 ENHRY, CDR2 SYGVKD. CDR3 length: 16 residues. CDR3 protein: CAISVVSGASTDTQYF. The DNA of the CDR3 is TGTGCCATCAGTGTGGTTAGCGGGGCTAGCACAGATACGCAGTATTTT.

The gene calls are TRBV12-3 or TRBV12-4 and TRBJ1-4, with D perhaps matching TRBD1 (6 bases). With 7 bases removed from V and 12 bases from J, the gap between germline ends came to 21 bases. The CDR3 has 14 amino acids. Here the CDR3 reads CASNTGTSWTELFF. CDR3 nucleotide sequence: TGTGCCAGCAACACAGGGACCTCTTGGACGGAACTGTTTTTT.

In its sample, this clonotype was seen a few times. The chain joins TRBV3-1 to TRBJ2-1; no clear D gene. Trimming removed 0 bases at V and 2 bases at J, with 14 bases between. CDR1 is LGHDT, CDR2 YNNKEL, per germline (reference sequence). The CDR3 length is 17 residues. The CDR3, as DNA: TGTGCCAGCAGCCAAGATAAGGGTTCCGTCGCCTACAATGAGCAGTTCTTC. It translates to CASSQDKGSVAYNEQFF.

This clonotype appeared a few times. Being one base from a much bigger clone, this may be a read error. The gene calls are TRBV27 and TRBJ2-7, with 7 bases that match TRBD1. Looked up from germline, CDR1 is MNHEY and CDR2 is SMNVEV (reference sequence). The CDR3 runs 15 residues. Trimming took 5 bases from V and 6 from J; bases not matched to a gene: 13. In nucleotides, the CDR3 is TGTGCCAGCAGTCAGACCGGGACAGAGGCCTGCGAGCAGTACTTC. It specifies CASSQTGTEACEQYF.

The V gene is TRBV7-9, the J gene TRBJ2-3; D possibly matches TRBD1 or TRBD2 (7 bases each). This CDR3 is built from 14 residues. Trimming pared 5 bases from V and 6 bases from J, leaving 15 bases between. From germline, CDR1 is SEHNR and CDR2 FQNEAQ (reference sequence). The CDR3 nucleotides read TGTGCCAGCAGCCCCGTGGGAGGGGGCGATACGCAGTATTTT. Residues: CASSPVGGGDTQYF.

Regarding this clonotype: This could be a read error, since a much larger clone is one nucleotide away. V usage is TRBV12-3 or TRBV12-4 and J usage is TRBJ2-5; 10 nucleotides agree with TRBD2. Trimming removed 6 bases from V and 4 bases from J; junction bases left unmatched: 8. This CDR3 has 15 amino acids. The CDR3 DNA sequence: TGTGCCAGCAGGCCCAGGACTAGCGGTGGAGAGACCCAGTACTTC. Translation gives CASRPRTSGGETQYF.

The chain couples TRBV10-3 to TRBJ1-6, with 7 nucleotides matching TRBD1. V was clipped by 2 bases and J by 9 bases; unmatched bases: 7. Germline V gene data show CDR1 as ENHRY and CDR2 as SYGVKD. The CDR3 runs 15 residues. CDR3 DNA: TGTGCCATCAGTGAGATAAGGGGGCGAAGTTCACCCCTCCACTTT. Translation gives CAISEIRGRSSPLHF.

With regard to this clonotype: Because it lacks the conserved phenylalanine or tryptophan at the end, this CDR3 is likely a read error. The chain recombines TRBV7-9 with TRBJ2-2, with 11 bases identical to TRBD1. CDR3 length: 13 amino acids. CDR1 is SEHNR and CDR2 is FQNEAQ in the germline V gene (reference sequence). The CDR3 loop is CTVGTGGTGELFL. The CDR3 nucleotides are TGTACGGTCGGGACAGGGGGCACCGGGGAGCTGTTTCTT.

This clonotype has ten or more counts. The rearrangement uses TRBV30 and TRBJ2-7, with D tentatively TRBD2 (5 bases). The CDR3 extends over 13 amino acids. Trimming removed 3 bases at V and 2 bases at J, with 11 bases between. Per the germline V gene, CDR1 is GTSNPN and CDR2 is SVGIG (reference sequence). In nucleotides, the CDR3 is TGTGCCTGGAGAGGTAGCGTTCCCTACGAGCAGTACTTC. Its translation: CAWRGSVPYEQYF.

This clonotype has at least ten counts. This chain joins TRBV12-3 or TRBV12-4 and TRBJ1-2; D is perhaps TRBD1 (6 bases). CDR3 length: 14 residues. Trimming pared 7 bases from V and 8 bases from J, leaving 20 bases between. Here the CDR3 reads CASNPRGGLGGYTF. The CDR3 DNA sequence: TGTGCCAGCAACCCGAGGGGGGGACTTGGCGGCTACACCTTC.

In this sample, this clonotype turned up a few times. J is TRBJ1-6 and V is TRBV18; TRBD1 agrees at 8 bases. The CDR3 runs 14 residues. With V trimmed by 6 bases and J by 7 bases, 5 bases remained unmatched. Germline V gives CDR1 KGHSH, CDR2 LQKENI. In DNA form, the CDR3 reads TGTGCCAGCTCCCGGACAGGGCCAAATTCACCCCTCCACTTT. Protein sequence: CASSRTGPNSPLHF.

This sequence joins TRBV7-9 and TRBJ1-2, with TRBD1 matching over 7 bases. This CDR3 comprises 14 residues. Trimming took 5 bases from V and 0 from J; bases not matched to a gene: 3. The germline CDR1 and CDR2 sequences are SEHNR and FQNEAQ (reference sequence). CDR3 sequence reads: CASSGGQANYGYTF. The CDR3, as DNA: TGTGCCAGCAGCGGAGGACAGGCTAACTATGGCTACACCTTC.